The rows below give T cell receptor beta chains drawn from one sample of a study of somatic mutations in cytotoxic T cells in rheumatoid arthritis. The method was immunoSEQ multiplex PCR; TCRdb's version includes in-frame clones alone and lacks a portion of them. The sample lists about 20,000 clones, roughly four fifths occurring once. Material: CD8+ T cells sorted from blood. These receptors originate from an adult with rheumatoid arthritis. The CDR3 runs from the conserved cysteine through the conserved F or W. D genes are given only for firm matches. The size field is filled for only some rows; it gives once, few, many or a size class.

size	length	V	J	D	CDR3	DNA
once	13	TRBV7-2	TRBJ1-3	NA	CASSLGGGNTIYF	TGTGCCAGCAGCTTAGGGGGAGGAAACACCATATATTTT
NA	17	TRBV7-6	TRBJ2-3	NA	CASSLARGGGRTDTQYF	TGTGCCAGCAGCTTAGCGCGAGGGGGGGGGCGGACAGATACGCAGTATTTT
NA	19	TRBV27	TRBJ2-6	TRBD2	CASSLEASGSGGGANVLTF	TGTGCCAGCAGTTTAGAAGCTAGCGGGAGTGGGGGTGGGGCCAACGTCCTGACTTTC
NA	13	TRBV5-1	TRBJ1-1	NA	CATKGDLNTEAFF	TGCGCCACCAAGGGGGATCTGAACACTGAAGCTTTCTTT
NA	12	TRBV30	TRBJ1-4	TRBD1	CAWSVYGQGLFF	TGTGCCTGGAGTGTATATGGACAGGGACTGTTTTTT
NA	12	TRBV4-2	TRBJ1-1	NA	CASSHQTGGAFF	TGTGCCAGCAGCCACCAGACAGGAGGGGCTTTCTTT
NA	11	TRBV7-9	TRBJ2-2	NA	CASSLTGELFF	TGTGCCAGCAGCTTAACCGGGGAGCTGTTTTTT
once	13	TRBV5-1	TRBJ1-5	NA	CASSLGDNQPQHF	TGCGCCAGCAGCCTCGGGGATAATCAGCCCCAGCATTTT
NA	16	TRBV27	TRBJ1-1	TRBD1	CASSKGTGGYNTEAFF	TGTGCCAGCAGTAAGGGGACAGGGGGCTATAACACTGAAGCTTTCTTT
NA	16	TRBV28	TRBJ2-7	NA	CASSGVLRDSQAKQYF	TGTGCCAGCAGTGGCGTTCTCCGGGACTCTCAAGCAAAGCAGTACTTC
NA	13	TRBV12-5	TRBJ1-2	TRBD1	CASGLDRGNGYTF	TGTGCTAGTGGTTTGGACAGGGGAAATGGCTACACCTTC
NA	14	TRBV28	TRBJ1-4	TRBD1	CASSTPGQGEKLFF	TGTGCCAGCAGTACCCCGGGACAGGGTGAAAAACTGTTTTTT
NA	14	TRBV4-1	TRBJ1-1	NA	CASSQAWGDTEAFF	TGCGCCAGCAGCCAAGCTTGGGGGGACACTGAAGCTTTCTTT
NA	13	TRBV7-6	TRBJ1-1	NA	CASSLGPSSEAFF	TGTGCCAGCAGCTTAGGACCCTCCAGTGAAGCTTTCTTT
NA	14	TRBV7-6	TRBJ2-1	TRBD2	CASSFSGGAGEQFF	TGTGCCAGCAGCTTTAGCGGGGGGGCCGGTGAGCAGTTCTTC
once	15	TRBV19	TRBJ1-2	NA	CASYSTASANYGYTF	TGTGCCAGTTATAGTACGGCAAGCGCTAACTATGGCTACACCTTC
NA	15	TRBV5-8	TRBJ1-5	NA	CASSLSGDSDQPQHF	TGTGCCAGCAGCTTGTCAGGGGATAGCGATCAGCCCCAGCATTTT
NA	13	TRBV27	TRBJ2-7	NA	CASGRTVNYEQYF	TGTGCCAGCGGAAGGACTGTGAACTACGAGCAGTACTTC
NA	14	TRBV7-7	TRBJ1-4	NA	CASSLGGVNEKLFF	TGTGCTAGCAGCTTAGGGGGAGTAAATGAAAAACTGTTTTTT
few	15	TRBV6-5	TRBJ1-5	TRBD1	CASSPKGTAHQPQHF	TGTGCCAGCAGTCCCAAAGGGACAGCACATCAGCCCCAGCATTTT
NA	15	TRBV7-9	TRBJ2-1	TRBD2	CASSQREVTYNEQFF	TGTGCCAGCAGCCAGCGGGAGGTAACCTACAATGAGCAGTTCTTC
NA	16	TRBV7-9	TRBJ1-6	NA	CASSPGQTSYNSPLHF	TGTGCCAGCAGCCCGGGCCAAACAAGCTATAATTCACCCCTCCACTTT
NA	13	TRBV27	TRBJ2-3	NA	CASSRRGGDTQYF	TGTGCCAGCAGTCGGCGGGGTGGCGATACGCAGTATTTT
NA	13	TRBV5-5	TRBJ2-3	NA	CASSLWRADTQYF	TGTGCCAGCAGCTTGTGGCGGGCCGATACGCAGTATTTT
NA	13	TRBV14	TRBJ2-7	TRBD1	CASSRTGGGEQYF	TGTGCCAGCAGCCGGACAGGGGGTGGCGAGCAGTACTTC
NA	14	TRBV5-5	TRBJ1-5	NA	CASSMGSQGQPQHF	TGTGCCAGCAGTATGGGGAGTCAGGGTCAGCCCCAGCATTTT
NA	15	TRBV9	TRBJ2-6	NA	CASSPGSSGANVLTF	TGTGCCAGCAGCCCCGGTAGTTCTGGGGCCAACGTCCTGACTTTC
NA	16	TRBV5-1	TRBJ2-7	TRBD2	CASSLGLAATTAEQYF	TGCGCCAGCAGCTTGGGGCTAGCGGCCACCACAGCCGAGCAGTACTTC
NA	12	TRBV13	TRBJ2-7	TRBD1	CASKGAKGEQYF	TGTGCCAGCAAGGGGGCGAAGGGCGAGCAGTACTTC
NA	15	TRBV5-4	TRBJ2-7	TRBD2	CASSLTAGDGYEQYF	TGTGCCAGCAGCTTGACAGCGGGGGACGGCTACGAGCAGTACTTC
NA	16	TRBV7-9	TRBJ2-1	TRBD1	CASSPPRQGAYNEQFF	TGTGCCAGCAGCCCCCCCCGACAGGGGGCCTACAATGAGCAGTTCTTC
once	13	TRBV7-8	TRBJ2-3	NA	CASNTAGTDTQYF	TGTGCCAGCAACACAGCGGGCACAGATACGCAGTATTTT
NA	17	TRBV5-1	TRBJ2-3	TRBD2	CASSLGLAGPAGDTQYF	TGCGCCAGCAGCCTGGGACTAGCGGGGCCCGCGGGAGATACGCAGTATTTT
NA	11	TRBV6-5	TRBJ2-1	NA	CASSLYNEQFF	TGTGCCAGCAGCCTATACAATGAGCAGTTCTTC
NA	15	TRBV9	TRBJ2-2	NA	CASSPHWSRAGELFF	TGTGCCAGCAGCCCTCATTGGTCGAGGGCCGGGGAGCTGTTTTTT
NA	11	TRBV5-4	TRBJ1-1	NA	CASSLGGLPIF	TGTGCCAGCAGCTTGGGCGGGCTCCCCATCTTT
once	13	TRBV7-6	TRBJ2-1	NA	CASSSRARNEQFF	TGTGCCAGCAGCTCCCGGGCCCGCAATGAGCAGTTCTTC
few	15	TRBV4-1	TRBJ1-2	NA	CASSQDETYQYGYTF	TGCGCCAGCAGCCAAGATGAGACTTATCAGTATGGCTACACCTTC
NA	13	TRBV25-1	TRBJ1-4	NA	CASSEWGNEKLFF	TGTGCCAGCAGTGAATGGGGAAATGAAAAACTGTTTTTT
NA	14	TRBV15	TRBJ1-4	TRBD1	CATSNRGGNEKLFF	TGTGCCACCAGCAACAGGGGAGGTAATGAAAAACTGTTTTTT
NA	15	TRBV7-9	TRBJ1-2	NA	CASSPLGVSNYGYTF	TGTGCCAGCAGCCCTCTAGGGGTGTCGAACTATGGCTACACCTTC
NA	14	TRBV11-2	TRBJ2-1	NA	CASSLFGGGDEQFF	TGTGCCAGCAGCTTATTTGGGGGGGGCGATGAGCAGTTCTTC
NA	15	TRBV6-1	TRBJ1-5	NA	CASSEDGQGLWPQHF	TGTGCCAGCAGTGAAGATGGGCAGGGTCTGTGGCCCCAGCATTTT
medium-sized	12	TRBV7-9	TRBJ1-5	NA	CASSLPPLPQHF	TGTGCCAGCAGCTTACCCCCATTACCCCAGCATTTT
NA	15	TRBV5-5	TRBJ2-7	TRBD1	CASSLEFGTGYEQYF	TGTGCCAGCAGCTTGGAATTTGGGACAGGGTACGAGCAGTACTTC